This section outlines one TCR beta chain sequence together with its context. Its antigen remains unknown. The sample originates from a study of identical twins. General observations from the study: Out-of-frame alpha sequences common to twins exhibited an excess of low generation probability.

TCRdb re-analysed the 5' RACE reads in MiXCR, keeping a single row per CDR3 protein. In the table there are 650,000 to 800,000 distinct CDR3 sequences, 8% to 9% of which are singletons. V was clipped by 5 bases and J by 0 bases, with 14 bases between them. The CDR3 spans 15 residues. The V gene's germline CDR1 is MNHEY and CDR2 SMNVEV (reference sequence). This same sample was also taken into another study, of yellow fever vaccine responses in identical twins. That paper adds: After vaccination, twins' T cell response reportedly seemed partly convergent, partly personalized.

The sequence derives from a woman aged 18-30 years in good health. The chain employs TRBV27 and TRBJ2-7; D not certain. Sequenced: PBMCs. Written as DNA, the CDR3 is TGTGCCAGCAGTCCCTCGGCATACAACTCCTACGAGCAGTACTTC. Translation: CASSPSAYNSYEQYF.